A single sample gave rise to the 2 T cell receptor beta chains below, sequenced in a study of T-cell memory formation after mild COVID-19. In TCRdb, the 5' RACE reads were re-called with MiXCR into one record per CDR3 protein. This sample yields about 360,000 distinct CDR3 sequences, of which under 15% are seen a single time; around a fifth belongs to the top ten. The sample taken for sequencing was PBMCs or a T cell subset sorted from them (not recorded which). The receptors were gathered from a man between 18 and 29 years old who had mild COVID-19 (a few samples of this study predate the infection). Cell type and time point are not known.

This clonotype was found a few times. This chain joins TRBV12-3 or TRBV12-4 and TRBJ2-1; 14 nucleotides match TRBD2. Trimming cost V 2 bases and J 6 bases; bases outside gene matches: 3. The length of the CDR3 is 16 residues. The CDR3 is CASSLLGLAGVNEQFF. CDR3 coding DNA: TGTGCCAGCAGTTTACTGGGACTAGCGGGGGTCAATGAGCAGTTCTTC.

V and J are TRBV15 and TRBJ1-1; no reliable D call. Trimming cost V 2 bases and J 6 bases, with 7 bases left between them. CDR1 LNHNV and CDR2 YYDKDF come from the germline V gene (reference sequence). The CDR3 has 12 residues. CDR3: CATSRNEAEAFF. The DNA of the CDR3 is TGTGCCACCAGCAGAAATGAGGCTGAAGCTTTCTTT.